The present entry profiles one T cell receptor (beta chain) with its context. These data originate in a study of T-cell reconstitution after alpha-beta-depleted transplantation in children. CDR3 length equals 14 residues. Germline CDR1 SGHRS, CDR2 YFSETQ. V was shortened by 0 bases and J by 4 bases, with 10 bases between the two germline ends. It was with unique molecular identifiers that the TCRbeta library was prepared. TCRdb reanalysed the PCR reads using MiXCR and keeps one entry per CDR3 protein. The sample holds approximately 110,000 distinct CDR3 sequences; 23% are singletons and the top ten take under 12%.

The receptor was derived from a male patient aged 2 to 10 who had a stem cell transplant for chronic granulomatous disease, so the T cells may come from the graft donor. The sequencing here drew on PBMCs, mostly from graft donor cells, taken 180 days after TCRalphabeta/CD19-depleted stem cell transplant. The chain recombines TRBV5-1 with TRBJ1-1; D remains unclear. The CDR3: CASSLELAATEAFF. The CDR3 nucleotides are TGCGCCAGCAGCTTGGAACTTGCCGCCACTGAAGCTTTCTTT.